What follows is one TCR beta chain and its context. The data were taken from a study of CD8+ T cells in alopecia areata. Trimming took off 6 bases at V and 4 bases at J, with 15 bases between the two ends. CDR3 length equals 13 residues. From germline, CDR1 is SQVTM and CDR2 ANQGSEA. Sequencing used cDNA as its template, made by extracting RNA and reverse transcribing it. The data were produced by immunoSEQ multiplex PCR, yet TCRdb's version contains in-frame clones alone and is incomplete. The sample yields about 150,000 clones, about three fifths seen once. Treatment denoted: oral pan-JAK inhibitor, 5-10 mg twice daily.

The gene calls are TRBV29-1 and TRBJ1-1; D is possibly TRBD1 (5 bases). Material: CD4+ T cells sorted from blood, obtained at week 4, from a patient treated with tofacitinib. The TCR was taken from a human donor with alopecia areata. The CDR3 loop is CSVATVEITEAFF. CDR3 nucleotides: TGCAGCGTCGCGACAGTTGAGATCACTGAAGCTTTCTTT.